This TCR beta chain was documented in a study of identical twins. The CDR3 sequence is 14 residues long. The V gene end was trimmed by 5 bases and the J gene end by 10 bases; junction bases not matched to a gene: 11. CDR1 and CDR2 (germline): WSHSY, SAAADI. TCRdb reprocessed the 5' RACE reads via MiXCR and lists one record per CDR3 protein. The data show some 440,000 distinct CDR3 sequences, 24% seen once. There are a few counts of this clonotype. These sequences were also reported in another study, on T cells expressing NK-cell markers.

The sample consisted of CD4+ T cells sorted from blood. The chain employs TRBV10-2 and TRBJ2-1; TRBD2 matches 7 bases. The origin of this receptor is a woman between 18 and 29 years old in good health. CDR3 sequence reads: CASSRPEGGKEQFF. The CDR3 nucleotides are TGCGCCAGCAGTCGGCCAGAGGGAGGGAAGGAGCAGTTCTTC.